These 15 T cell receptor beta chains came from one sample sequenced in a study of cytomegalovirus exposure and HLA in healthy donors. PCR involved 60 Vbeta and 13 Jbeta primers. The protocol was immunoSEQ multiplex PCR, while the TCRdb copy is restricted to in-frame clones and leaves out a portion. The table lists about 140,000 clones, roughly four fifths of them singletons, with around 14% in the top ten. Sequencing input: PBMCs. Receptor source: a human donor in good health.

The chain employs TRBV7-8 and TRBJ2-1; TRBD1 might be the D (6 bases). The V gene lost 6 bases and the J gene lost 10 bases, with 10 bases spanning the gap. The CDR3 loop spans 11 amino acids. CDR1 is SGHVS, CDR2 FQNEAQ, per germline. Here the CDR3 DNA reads TGTGCCAGCAGTCGTAGGGGGGAGCAGTTCTTC. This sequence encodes CASSRRGEQFF.

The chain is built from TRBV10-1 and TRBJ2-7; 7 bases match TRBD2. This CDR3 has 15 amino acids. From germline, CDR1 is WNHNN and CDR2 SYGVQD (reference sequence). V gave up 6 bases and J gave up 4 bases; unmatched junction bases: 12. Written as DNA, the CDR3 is TGCGCCAGCAGCCTCCCGAATCAGCGGGAATACGAGCAGTACTTC. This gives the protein CASSLPNQREYEQYF.

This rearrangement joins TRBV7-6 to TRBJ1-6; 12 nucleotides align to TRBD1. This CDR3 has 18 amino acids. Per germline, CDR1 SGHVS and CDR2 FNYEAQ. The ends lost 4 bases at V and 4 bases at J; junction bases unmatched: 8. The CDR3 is CASSSGQGARLYNSPLHF. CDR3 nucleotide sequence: TGTGCCAGCAGCTCGGGACAGGGGGCGCGTCTTTATAATTCACCCCTCCACTTT.

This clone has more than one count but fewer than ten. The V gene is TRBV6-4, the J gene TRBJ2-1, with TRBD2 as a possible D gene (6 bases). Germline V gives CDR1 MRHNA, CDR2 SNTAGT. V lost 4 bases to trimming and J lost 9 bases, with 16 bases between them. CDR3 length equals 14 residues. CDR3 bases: TGTGCCAGCAGTGCCGGGGAGGAGCACGGTGAGCAGTTCTTC. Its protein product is CASSAGEEHGEQFF.

CDR3 amino acids: CAWALRGYGETQYF. The CDR3 nucleotides read TGTGCCTGGGCCCTTAGGGGGTATGGGGAGACCCAGTACTTC. The rearrangement links TRBV30 to TRBJ2-5; tentative D call: TRBD1 (6 bases). The CDR3 contains 14 residues. V was shortened by 5 bases and J by 5 bases, with 18 bases between the two germline ends. Germline CDR1 GTSNPN, CDR2 SVGIG (reference sequence).

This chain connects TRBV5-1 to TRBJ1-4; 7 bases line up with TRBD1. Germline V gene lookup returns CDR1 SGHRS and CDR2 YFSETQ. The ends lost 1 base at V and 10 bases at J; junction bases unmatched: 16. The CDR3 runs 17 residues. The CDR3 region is CASSLPEYSGQEGKLFF. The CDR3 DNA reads TGCGCCAGCAGCTTGCCCGAATACTCCGGACAGGAGGGAAAACTGTTTTTT.

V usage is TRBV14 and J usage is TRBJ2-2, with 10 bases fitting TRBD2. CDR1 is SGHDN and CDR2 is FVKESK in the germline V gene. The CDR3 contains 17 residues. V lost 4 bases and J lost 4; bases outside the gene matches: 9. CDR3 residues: CASSRFASGSVTGELFF. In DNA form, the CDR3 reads TGTGCCAGCAGCCGGTTTGCTAGCGGGAGTGTCACCGGGGAGCTGTTTTTT.

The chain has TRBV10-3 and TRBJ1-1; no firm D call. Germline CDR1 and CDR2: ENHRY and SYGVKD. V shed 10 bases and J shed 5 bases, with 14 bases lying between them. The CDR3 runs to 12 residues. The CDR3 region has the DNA TGTGCCACAGTTCAGGAGGGTACTGAAGCTTTCTTT. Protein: CATVQEGTEAFF.

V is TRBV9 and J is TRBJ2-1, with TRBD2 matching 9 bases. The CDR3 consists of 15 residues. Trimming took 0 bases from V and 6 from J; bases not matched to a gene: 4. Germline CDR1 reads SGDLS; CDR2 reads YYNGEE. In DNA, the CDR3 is TGTGCCAGCAGCGTAGGACTAGCGGCCACCAATGAGCAGTTCTTC. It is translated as CASSVGLAATNEQFF.

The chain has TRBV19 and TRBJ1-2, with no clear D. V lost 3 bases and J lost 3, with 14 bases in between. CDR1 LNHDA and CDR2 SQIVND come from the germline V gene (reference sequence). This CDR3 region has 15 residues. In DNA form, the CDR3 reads TGTGCCAGTAGTATTACCCCAACTCCCCACTATGGCTACACCTTC. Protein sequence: CASSITPTPHYGYTF.

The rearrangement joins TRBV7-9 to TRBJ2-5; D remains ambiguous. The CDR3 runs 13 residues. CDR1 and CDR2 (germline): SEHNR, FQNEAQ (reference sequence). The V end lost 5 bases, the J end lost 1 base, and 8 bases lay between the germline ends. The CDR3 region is CASSPWPQETQYF. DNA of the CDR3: TGTGCCAGCAGCCCCTGGCCCCAAGAGACCCAGTACTTC.

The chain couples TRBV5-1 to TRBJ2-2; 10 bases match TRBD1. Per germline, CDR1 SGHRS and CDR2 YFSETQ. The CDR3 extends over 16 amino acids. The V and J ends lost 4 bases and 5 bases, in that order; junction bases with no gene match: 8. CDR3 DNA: TGCGCCAGCAGCCAAGCGGGACAGGGGTGGACCGGGGAGCTGTTTTTT. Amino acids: CASSQAGQGWTGELFF.

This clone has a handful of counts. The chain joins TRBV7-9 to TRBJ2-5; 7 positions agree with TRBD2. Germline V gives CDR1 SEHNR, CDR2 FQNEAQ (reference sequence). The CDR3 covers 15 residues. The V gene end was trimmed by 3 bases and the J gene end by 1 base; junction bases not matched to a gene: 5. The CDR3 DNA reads TGTGCCAGCAGCTTTGACGGGAGGCTCCAAGAGACCCAGTACTTC. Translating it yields CASSFDGRLQETQYF.

CDR3 sequence (DNA): TGTGCCAGCATACTACCGGGAGAGCCTTTCTATGGCTACACCTTC. Translation gives CASILPGEPFYGYTF. The J gene is TRBJ1-2, the V gene TRBV6-6; unclear D gene. Germline V CDR1 and CDR2: MNHNY, SVGAGI (reference sequence). V gave up 7 bases and J gave up 4 bases, with 19 bases separating them. The CDR3 has 15 amino acids.

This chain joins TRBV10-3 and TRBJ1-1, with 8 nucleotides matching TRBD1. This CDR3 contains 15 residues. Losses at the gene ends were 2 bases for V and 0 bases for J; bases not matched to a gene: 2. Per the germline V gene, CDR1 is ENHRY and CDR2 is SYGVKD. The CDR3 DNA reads TGTGCCATCAGTGAGCCAGGGGGCTTGAACACTGAAGCTTTCTTT. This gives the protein CAISEPGGLNTEAFF.